The 24 T cell receptor beta chains presented below share a single source sample, sequenced in a study of technical replicates of blood from a few donors. Profiled with immunoSEQ multiplex PCR; TCRdb holds only in-frame clones, not every one. The table records some 58,000 clones, roughly 94% of them present only once. Source material: T cells isolated from PBMCs. The receptors were sampled from a human donor in good health.

This chain uses TRBV7-8 with TRBJ1-5, with a weak D call TRBD1 (5 bases). The V gene lost 2 bases and the J gene lost 2 bases, with 13 bases spanning the gap. The CDR3 consists of 16 residues. Germline V gene sequence: CDR1 SGHVS, CDR2 FQNEAQ. CDR3: CASSLLAGRGNQPQHF. The DNA for the CDR3 is TGTGCCAGCAGCTTATTAGCCGGCAGGGGCAATCAGCCCCAGCATTTT.

J is TRBJ1-2 and V is TRBV13; a weak D match, TRBD1 (6 bases). The CDR3 totals 12 residues. Deletions cut 7 bases from V and 6 bases from J, with 12 bases between. From germline, CDR1 is PRHDT and CDR2 FYEKMQ (reference sequence). The CDR3 is CASTQGTHGYTF. The CDR3 nucleotides read TGTGCCAGCACTCAGGGGACGCATGGCTACACCTTC.

The chain couples TRBV13 to TRBJ2-6; 13 nucleotides line up with TRBD2. V shed 2 bases and J 0 bases; nucleotides not matched to a gene: 10. The CDR3 sequence is 21 residues long. Germline CDR1 is PRHDT and CDR2 is FYEKMQ (reference sequence). In DNA, the CDR3 is TGTGCCAGCAGCTTACGATTAGGACTAGCGGGGGTCACCTCTGGGGCCAACGTCCTGACTTTC. Amino acids: CASSLRLGLAGVTSGANVLTF.

V usage is TRBV11-2 and J usage is TRBJ2-1, with D possibly being TRBD1 (6 bases). The CDR3 contains 16 residues. V lost 3 bases, J lost 1 base, and 13 bases lay in between. CDR1 SGHAT and CDR2 FQNNGV come from the germline V gene. CDR3 nucleotides: TGTGCCAGCAGCTTGGCACAGGGTCTTTCCTACAATGAGCAGTTCTTC. Its translation is CASSLAQGLSYNEQFF.

The J gene is TRBJ1-1, the V gene TRBV29-1; D is possibly TRBD1 (5 bases). The length of the CDR3 is 12 residues. With 7 bases removed from V and 6 bases from J, the gap between germline ends came to 15 bases. The V gene's germline CDR1 is SQVTM and CDR2 ANQGSEA. Written as DNA, the CDR3 is TGCAGCGGCAGGTCGGGGGTGGCTGAAGCTTTCTTT. The encoded protein is CSGRSGVAEAFF.

The gene calls are TRBV10-3 and TRBJ1-2, with D possibly being TRBD1 (5 bases). This CDR3 has 12 amino acids. Germline assignment: CDR1 ENHRY and CDR2 SYGVKD. V was cut by 7 bases and J by 1 base, with 7 bases left in between. For the CDR3, the DNA is TGTGCCATCACCCAGGGTAACTATGGCTACACCTTC. It yields the protein CAITQGNYGYTF.

The V and J genes are TRBV29-1 and TRBJ1-2; tentatively, D is TRBD1 (5 bases). The CDR3 runs 14 residues. The ends were cut back, 4 bases at V and 8 bases at J, with 20 bases in the middle. CDR1 and CDR2 from the germline V gene are SQVTM and ANQGSEA. This CDR3 is CSVGTRWGGRGYTF. CDR3 DNA sequence: TGCAGCGTTGGGACCCGGTGGGGGGGTAGAGGCTACACCTTC.

The DNA of the CDR3 is TGTGCCAGCAACTCCCGGGACACACAGAACACTGAAGCTTTCTTT. Protein: CASNSRDTQNTEAFF. V is TRBV7-9 and J is TRBJ1-1; D possibly corresponds to TRBD1 (6 bases). The CDR3 spans 15 residues. CDR1 and CDR2 (germline): SEHNR, FQNEAQ (reference sequence). V was cut by 7 bases and J by 1 base, with 16 bases left in between. The full variable domain, with the rest looked up from reference TRBV7-9 and TRBJ1-1, is DTGVSQNPRHKITKRGQNVTFRCDPISEHNRLYWYRQTLGQGPEFLTYFQNEAQLEKSRLLSDRFSAERPKGSFSTLEIQRTEQGDSAMYLCASNSRDTQNTEAFFGQGTRLTVV.

The rearrangement joins TRBV29-1 to TRBJ1-2; 7 bases agree with TRBD1. This CDR3 has 15 amino acids. Germline-derived CDR1 and CDR2 are SQVTM and ANQGSEA. Germline trimming cut 6 bases from V and 0 bases from J; bases unmatched to any gene: 10. The CDR3 protein is CSVLGQVPTNYGYTF. In DNA, the CDR3 is TGCAGCGTACTTGGACAGGTCCCGACTAACTATGGCTACACCTTC.

J is TRBJ1-1 and V is TRBV11-3; 7 bases are a match to TRBD1. Germline CDR1 is SGHNT and CDR2 is YENEEA. This CDR3 has 14 residues. The V and J ends lost 6 bases and 4 bases, in that order; junction bases with no gene match: 8. CDR3 sequence: CASSPWTGATEAFF. The CDR3 DNA sequence: TGTGCCAGCAGTCCGTGGACAGGAGCCACTGAAGCTTTCTTT.

The chain has TRBV5-6 and TRBJ2-2, with TRBD1 as a possible D gene (5 bases). This CDR3 spans 14 amino acids. In germline, CDR1 is SGHDT, CDR2 YYEEEE. Trimming shortened V by 2 bases and J by 4 bases, and 9 bases separated the two germline ends. CDR3 sequence reads: CASSLLRGTGELFF. CDR3 in DNA: TGTGCCAGCAGCTTACTAAGGGGCACCGGGGAGCTGTTTTTT.

The genes are TRBV7-9 and TRBJ2-1; tentative D call: TRBD2 (5 bases). The ends were cut back, 7 bases at V and 5 bases at J, with 15 bases in the middle. The CDR3 length is 14 residues. Germline V gene sequence: CDR1 SEHNR, CDR2 FQNEAQ (reference sequence). The CDR3 nucleotides read TGTGCCAGCACCCCCTCCCGGGATCACAATGAGCAGTTCTTC. Protein product: CASTPSRDHNEQFF.

The V gene is TRBV10-1, the J gene TRBJ2-3; 11 bases map to TRBD2. CDR3 size: 16 residues. CDR1 and CDR2 from the germline V gene are WNHNN and SYGVQD (reference sequence). Unmatched junction bases numbered 9, after V lost 5 bases and J lost 5 bases. The CDR3 sequence is CASSSFSGREQDTQYF. The CDR3 DNA reads as TGCGCCAGCAGTTCCTTTAGCGGGAGGGAACAAGATACGCAGTATTTT.

The chain has TRBV5-1 and TRBJ1-1; D not certain. V lost 5 bases, J lost 4 bases, and 12 bases lay in between. Germline V gene sequence: CDR1 SGHRS, CDR2 YFSETQ. The CDR3 contains 13 residues. CDR3 residues: CASRGLSGTEAFF. The CDR3 region has the DNA TGCGCCAGCAGAGGGCTCAGCGGCACTGAAGCTTTCTTT. The entire variable domain, with the rest obtained from reference TRBV5-1 and TRBJ1-1, is as follows: KAGVTQTPRYLIKTRGQQVTLSCSPISGHRSVSWYQQTPGQGLQFLFEYFSETQRNKGNFPGRFSGRQFSNSRSEMNVSTLELGDSALYLCASRGLSGTEAFFGQGTRLTVV.

The chain is built from TRBV28 and TRBJ2-2; D is perhaps TRBD1 (6 bases). CDR1 is MDHEN and CDR2 is SYDVKM in the germline V gene. The CDR3 loop spans 13 amino acids. The V end lost 5 bases, the J end lost 3 bases, and 7 bases lay between the germline ends. The CDR3 DNA reads TGTGCCAGCAGTAGACAGGACACCGGGGAGCTGTTTTTT. This sequence encodes CASSRQDTGELFF.

The chain employs TRBV5-4 and TRBJ1-2; 10 nucleotides align to TRBD1. The CDR3 loop spans 16 amino acids. The V gene end was trimmed by 4 bases and the J gene end by 4 bases; junction bases not matched to a gene: 10. Germline-derived CDR1 and CDR2 are SGHNT and YYREEE (reference sequence). CDR3 in amino acids: CASSLGQGESFYGYTF. In DNA form, the CDR3 reads TGTGCCAGCAGCCTTGGACAGGGGGAGAGTTTCTATGGCTACACCTTC. The variable domain in full, completed from reference TRBV5-4 and TRBJ1-2, reads ETGVTQSPTHLIKTRGQQVTLRCSSQSGHNTVSWYQQALGQGPQFIFQYYREEENGRGNFPPRFSGLQFPNYSSELNVNALELDDSALYLCASSLGQGESFYGYTFGSGTRLTVV.

The V gene is TRBV5-6, the J gene TRBJ1-2; D remains ambiguous. V was pared by 0 bases and J by 6 bases, with 24 bases between. The CDR3 has 18 residues. The germline V gene has CDR1 SGHDT and CDR2 YYEEEE. The DNA for the CDR3 is TGTGCCAGCAGCTTGGAGTCTCTGGGCAGCACACACGTTAATGGCTACACCTTC. It is translated as CASSLESLGSTHVNGYTF.

The chain links TRBV5-1 to TRBJ2-2; 7 bases align to TRBD2. V gave up 0 bases and J gave up 1 base; unmatched junction bases: 3. This CDR3 comprises 16 residues. Germline loops: CDR1 SGHRS, CDR2 YFSETQ. CDR3 sequence (DNA): TGCGCCAGCAGCTTGGCGGCTAGCGGGAACACCGGGGAGCTGTTTTTT. Its protein product is CASSLAASGNTGELFF.

The rearrangement links TRBV7-8 to TRBJ2-1, with 14 bases that match TRBD2. The germline CDR1 and CDR2 sequences are SGHVS and FQNEAQ. Trimming took 4 bases from V and 8 from J; bases not matched to a gene: 7. The CDR3 runs 16 residues. CDR3 sequence reads: CASSSLTSGRADEQFF. The CDR3 DNA follows: TGTGCCAGCAGCTCCCTGACTAGCGGGAGGGCCGATGAGCAGTTCTTC.

The chain uses TRBV28 and TRBJ1-1; D is unclear. Germline V gives CDR1 MDHEN, CDR2 SYDVKM. CDR3 length: 15 residues. Trimming pared 5 bases from V and 1 base from J, leaving 14 bases between. CDR3 in amino acids: CASSPPRDTNTEAFF. The CDR3 DNA sequence: TGTGCCAGCAGTCCCCCCCGAGACACGAACACTGAAGCTTTCTTT.

The J gene is TRBJ1-2, the V gene TRBV7-9, with 7 bases aligning to TRBD1. This CDR3 region has 18 residues. Germline assignment: CDR1 SEHNR and CDR2 FQNEAQ (reference sequence). Germline trimming cut 0 bases from V and 8 bases from J; bases unmatched to any gene: 18. The CDR3 DNA reads as TGTGCCAGCAGCTTAGCGCGGGGACAGCCTGGTCTCTCCCTCGGCTACACCTTC. Amino acid sequence: CASSLARGQPGLSLGYTF.

This chain connects TRBV14 to TRBJ1-3, with D unresolved. Germline lookup yields CDR1 SGHDN and CDR2 FVKESK. V dropped 1 base and J dropped 0 bases, with 10 bases sitting between them. This CDR3 is built from 16 residues. CDR3 sequence: CASSQVGLRSGNTIYF. CDR3 DNA sequence: TGTGCCAGCAGCCAAGTTGGACTCCGCTCTGGAAACACCATATATTTT. The entire variable domain, with the rest obtained from reference TRBV14 and TRBJ1-3, is as follows: EAGVTQFPSHSVIEKGQTVTLRCDPISGHDNLYWYRRVMGKEIKFLLHFVKESKQDESGMPNNRFLAERTGGTYSTLKVQPAELEDSGVYFCASSQVGLRSGNTIYFGEGSWLTVV.

The rearrangement links TRBV10-3 to TRBJ2-5; possibly TRBD2 for D (6 bases). V lost 4 bases and J 1 base, leaving 16 bases between the germline ends. Germline V gene data show CDR1 as ENHRY and CDR2 as SYGVKD. The CDR3 has 16 residues. In nucleotides, the CDR3 is TGTGCCATCAGTGGAGAGGGAGGTGCATTCCAAGAGACCCAGTACTTC. Protein: CAISGEGGAFQETQYF.

The rearrangement uses TRBV5-1 and TRBJ2-7; D might be TRBD2 (6 bases). The germline V gene has CDR1 SGHRS and CDR2 YFSETQ. This CDR3 spans 14 amino acids. Between the trimmed V and J ends, which lost 2 bases and 4 bases, there was a span of 13 bases. CDR3 bases: TGCGCCAGCAGCTTCGGCCAGGGACTGTACGAGCAGTACTTC. Its translation: CASSFGQGLYEQYF.